One sample yielded the 18 T cell receptor beta chains listed below, sequenced in a study of T-cell memory formation after mild COVID-19. From the 5' RACE reads, TCRdb called clonotypes with MiXCR, one entry per CDR3 protein. The sample lists hundreds of thousands of distinct CDR3 sequences, about an eighth seen once, with 22% in the top ten. The sequenced sample consisted of PBMCs or a T cell subset sorted from them (not recorded which). The receptors were sampled from a man aged 18 to 30 who had mild COVID-19 (a few samples of this study predate the infection). Cell type and time point are not known.

This clonotype has a handful of counts. The V gene is TRBV3-1, the J gene TRBJ2-7; possibly TRBD2 for D (6 bases). The germline V gene has CDR1 LGHDT and CDR2 YNNKEL (reference sequence). Trimming removed 1 base from V and 6 bases from J, with 13 bases in between. The CDR3 sequence is 14 residues long. CDR3 bases: TGTGCCAGCAGCCAAGCCGGGGGTCAGGGCGAGCAGTACTTC. Translation: CASSQAGGQGEQYF.

V usage is TRBV9 and J usage is TRBJ2-3; D may be TRBD1 or TRBD2 (5 bases each). The CDR3 has 15 amino acids. V shed 2 bases and J shed 2 bases, with 12 bases lying between them. CDR1 is SGDLS, CDR2 YYNGEE, per germline. For the CDR3, the DNA is TGTGCCAGCAGCGTGTCGGGGACCCCCACAGATACGCAGTATTTT. Translated: CASSVSGTPTDTQYF.

The rearrangement joins TRBV13 to TRBJ1-4, with TRBD1 as a possible D gene (5 bases). The V gene lost 0 bases and the J gene lost 7 bases, with 15 bases spanning the gap. The CDR3 totals 16 residues. Germline V gives CDR1 PRHDT, CDR2 FYEKMQ (reference sequence). The chain's CDR3 is CASSLGGAGRGEKLFF. In nucleotides, the CDR3 is TGTGCCAGCAGCTTAGGCGGGGCAGGGCGAGGTGAAAAACTGTTTTTT.

This clonotype has a count of ten or more. The chain carries TRBV15 and TRBJ2-2; 9 nucleotides agree with TRBD1. This CDR3 spans 13 amino acids. Trimming removed 8 bases from V and 7 bases from J; junction bases left unmatched: 5. CDR1 is LNHNV and CDR2 is YYDKDF in the germline V gene (reference sequence). The CDR3 nucleotides are TGTGCCACCGGGACAGGGCTGAGCGGGGAGCTGTTTTTT. Amino acid sequence: CATGTGLSGELFF. The entire variable domain, with the rest obtained from reference TRBV15 and TRBJ2-2, is as follows: DAMVIQNPRYQVTQFGKPVTLSCSQTLNHNVMYWYQQKSSQAPKLLFHYYDKDFNNEADTPDNFQSRRPNTSFCFLDIRSPGLGDTAMYLCATGTGLSGELFFGEGSRLTVL.

The V call is TRBV6-5, the J call TRBJ2-1; D remains unclear. With 8 bases removed from V and 4 bases from J, the gap between germline ends came to 18 bases. The germline V gene encodes CDR1 MNHEY and CDR2 SVGAGI. The CDR3 runs to 15 residues. CDR3 DNA: TGTGCCAGCGGACCCGGACCCCCCCCTTACAATGAGCAGTTCTTC. The encoded protein is CASGPGPPPYNEQFF.

This clonotype showed up just a few times. The V gene is TRBV29-1, the J gene TRBJ2-1; 10 bases match TRBD1. This CDR3 region has 14 residues. Unmatched junction bases numbered 8, after V lost 6 bases and J lost 6 bases. Looked up from germline, CDR1 is SQVTM and CDR2 is ANQGSEA. CDR3 residues: CSVARQGAGNEQFF. CDR3 in DNA: TGCAGCGTAGCCAGACAGGGGGCAGGCAATGAGCAGTTCTTC.

This clonotype was seen a handful of times. The V and J genes are TRBV7-8 and TRBJ2-5, with TRBD2 matching 8 bases. Germline V lookup: CDR1 SGHVS, CDR2 FQNEAQ. CDR3 length equals 14 residues. The ends lost 4 bases at V and 3 bases at J; junction bases unmatched: 4. The chain's CDR3 is CASSWSGGEETQYF. As DNA, the CDR3 is TGTGCCAGCAGCTGGAGCGGGGGAGAAGAGACCCAGTACTTC.

This clonotype was found a few times. The chain couples TRBV6-2 or TRBV6-3 to TRBJ2-1; 11 bases line up with TRBD2. Germline V gene data show CDR1 as MNHEY and CDR2 as SVGEGT. The CDR3 is 18 residues long. Trimming at V came to 0 bases and at J to 2 bases, leaving 6 bases not matched to a gene. The CDR3 loop reads CASSYSLAGGIPYNEQFF. DNA for the CDR3: TGTGCCAGCAGTTACTCGCTAGCGGGGGGCATTCCCTACAATGAGCAGTTCTTC.

This clonotype has a handful of counts. The chain couples TRBV29-1 to TRBJ1-5; 7 nucleotides agree with TRBD1. The length of the CDR3 is 13 residues. Trimming at V came to 2 bases and at J to 5 bases, leaving 3 bases not matched to a gene. Germline CDR1 reads SQVTM; CDR2 reads ANQGSEA. The CDR3 spells CSVELGGHQPQHF. The CDR3 DNA reads as TGCAGCGTTGAATTAGGGGGCCATCAGCCCCAGCATTTT.

This clonotype was seen a few times. The J gene is TRBJ2-1, the V gene TRBV20-1; TRBD2 matches at 9 bases. This CDR3 has 16 amino acids. V shed 0 bases, J shed 5 bases, and the junction held 8 bases outside the gene matches. Germline V gene sequence: CDR1 DFQATT, CDR2 SNEGSKA (reference sequence). Written as DNA, the CDR3 is TGCAGTGCTAGAGACCTAGCGGGGAGACCCGACAATGAGCAGTTCTTC. Translated, it gives CSARDLAGRPDNEQFF.

CDR3 sequence (DNA): TGTGCCACCAGTACACGGCACCAGCCCCAGCATTTT. It specifies CATSTRHQPQHF. The gene calls are TRBV15 and TRBJ1-5; D is ambiguous. V was shortened by 6 bases and J by 7 bases, with 10 bases between the two germline ends. Germline assignment: CDR1 LNHNV and CDR2 YYDKDF (reference sequence). The CDR3 is 12 amino acids.

This clonotype has a handful of counts. The chain has TRBV7-3 and TRBJ2-1; a weak D match, TRBD1 (8 bases). Germline V gene data show CDR1 as SGHTA and CDR2 as FQGTGA. The V gene lost 5 bases and the J gene lost 8 bases, with 19 bases spanning the gap. The length of the CDR3 is 15 residues. This chain's CDR3 is CASSPFDRGGDEQFF. The CDR3 DNA is TGTGCCAGCAGCCCATTCGACAGGGGAGGGGATGAGCAGTTCTTC.

The rearrangement uses TRBV7-9 and TRBJ2-3; D is perhaps TRBD2 (7 bases). CDR3 size: 12 residues. The germline V and J ends were trimmed by 7 bases and 6 bases, with 11 bases remaining between them. Germline lookup yields CDR1 SEHNR and CDR2 FQNEAQ (reference sequence). Written as DNA, the CDR3 is TGTGCCAGCAAGGGGGAGGGGGATACGCAGTATTTT. Encoded protein: CASKGEGDTQYF. The whole variable domain, filled in from reference TRBV7-9 and TRBJ2-3, reads DTGVSQNPRHKITKRGQNVTFRCDPISEHNRLYWYRQTLGQGPEFLTYFQNEAQLEKSRLLSDRFSAERPKGSFSTLEIQRTEQGDSAMYLCASKGEGDTQYFGPGTRLTVL.

The V call is TRBV7-2, the J call TRBJ1-1, with a possible D match to TRBD1 (5 bases). CDR1 is SGHTA, CDR2 FQGNSA, per germline. Between the trimmed V and J ends, which lost 0 bases and 11 bases, there was a span of 13 bases. The CDR3 length is 13 residues. In nucleotides, the CDR3 is TGTGCCAGCAGCTTAGCTAGTCAGGGAATGGCTTTCTTT. It yields the protein CASSLASQGMAFF. Variable domain in full (rest from reference TRBV7-2 and TRBJ1-1): GAGVSQSPSNKVTEKGKDVELRCDPISGHTALYWYRQSLGQGLEFLIYFQGNSAPDKSGLPSDRFSAERTGGSVSTLTIQRTQQEDSAVYLCASSLASQGMAFFGQGTRLTVV.

This clonotype was seen at least ten times. The J gene is TRBJ2-4, the V gene TRBV20-1; unclear D gene. The CDR3 runs to 15 residues. Per the germline V gene, CDR1 is DFQATT and CDR2 is SNEGSKA (reference sequence). Deletions cut 7 bases from V and 0 bases from J, with 16 bases between. Here the CDR3 reads CSVGRAVVAKNIQYF. The CDR3 DNA follows: TGCAGTGTGGGCCGAGCCGTTGTAGCCAAAAACATTCAGTACTTC.

This clonotype occurred a few times. This rearrangement joins TRBV18 to TRBJ2-3, with D maybe TRBD2 (6 bases). Germline values: CDR1 KGHSH, CDR2 LQKENI. The CDR3 has 15 residues. V lost 0 bases and J 4 bases, leaving 11 bases between the germline ends. CDR3: CASSPPRGGPDTQYF. In DNA form, the CDR3 reads TGTGCCAGCTCACCACCGAGGGGAGGCCCAGATACGCAGTATTTT. The full variable domain, its missing parts supplied by reference TRBV18 and TRBJ2-3, is NAGVMQNPRHLVRRRGQEARLRCSPMKGHSHVYWYRQLPEEGLKFMVYLQKENIIDESGMPKERFSAEFPKEGPSILRIQQVVRGDSAAYFCASSPPRGGPDTQYFGPGTRLTVL.

This chain uses TRBV27 with TRBJ1-1, with TRBD1 matching over 7 bases. The CDR3 loop spans 15 amino acids. CDR1 is MNHEY, CDR2 SMNVEV, per germline (reference sequence). With 5 bases clipped from V and 5 bases from J, the junction kept 11 bases outside the gene matches. This CDR3 reads CASSPERGQRTEAFF. DNA of the CDR3: TGTGCCAGCAGTCCCGAGAGGGGGCAGAGGACTGAAGCTTTCTTT.

This clonotype occurred a few times. The chain joins TRBV7-6 to TRBJ2-7; tentative D call: TRBD2 (6 bases). This CDR3 is 14 amino acids long. CDR1 SGHVS and CDR2 FNYEAQ come from the germline V gene. Trimming stripped 3 bases from V and 0 bases from J, with 9 bases between. CDR3 in amino acids: CASSFETSSYEQYF. CDR3 nucleotide sequence: TGTGCCAGCAGCTTTGAGACTAGCTCCTACGAGCAGTACTTC.